This T cell receptor (beta chain) was sequenced in a study of blood T cell repertoires in COVID-19. About the research overall: Material from acute and convalescent COVID-19 was sourced from the United States, Italy and Spain. Sample material is recorded as cDNA or gDNA derived from T cells, B-cell-depleted T cells, or PBMCs.

Authors' methods: Nucleated cell counts were estimated from reference gene primer amplification. Clones were read by immunoSEQ multiplex PCR, and TCRdb kept only the in-frame ones, dropping some. V and J calls and clone size are given by that table; D and trimming were obtained from the DNA. The sample lists roughly 120,000 clones; more than 75% were seen once. The CDR3 contains 14 residues. Germline V gene sequence: CDR1 SGHNT, CDR2 YENEEA. V shed 4 bases and J shed 3 bases, with 13 bases lying between them. J is TRBJ2-7 and V is TRBV11-3; D may be TRBD2 (5 bases). What was sequenced was peripheral blood. This TCR came from a human donor in a cohort sampled during active COVID-19. The CDR3 region is CASSSAGADYEQYF. DNA for the CDR3: TGTGCCAGCAGCTCGGCGGGTGCCGACTACGAGCAGTACTTC.